One sample yielded the 25 T cell receptor beta chains listed below, sequenced in a study of pediatric ulcerative colitis. The table came from immunoSEQ multiplex PCR; TCRdb's copy has only in-frame clones and leaves some out. In the table there are about 22,000 clones, roughly two thirds of which are singletons. One to two pinch biopsies were taken from the rectum during colonoscopy. The specimen sequenced was gut tissue. These receptors were collected from a boy aged 5 to 17 with severe ulcerative colitis.

CDR3 region: CASSLDGVRDTEAFF. CDR3 sequence (DNA): TGCGCCAGCAGCTTGGATGGGGTTCGGGACACTGAAGCTTTCTTT. The chain carries TRBV5-1 and TRBJ1-1; no reliable D call. Germline V lookup: CDR1 SGHRS, CDR2 YFSETQ. Trimming took 0 bases from V and 3 from J, leaving 12 bases between them. The CDR3 extends over 15 amino acids.

This clone was recorded a few times. This chain connects TRBV18 to TRBJ2-5; the D is unclear. The ends were cut back, 5 bases at V and 2 bases at J, with 18 bases in the middle. This CDR3 contains 16 residues. Germline V gene sequence: CDR1 KGHSH, CDR2 LQKENI. In DNA form, the CDR3 reads TGTGCCAGCTCAAGGGCTAAGGCACAGACACAAGAGACCCAGTACTTC. Protein: CASSRAKAQTQETQYF.

For this clone: The junction and the germline gene differ at one end; a read error may be behind it. The V gene is TRBV7-7, the J gene TRBJ2-1, with D uncertain. Germline CDR1 and CDR2: SSHAT and FNYEAQ (reference sequence). There are 17 residues in the CDR3. This CDR3 reads CASSLDWTPTAYNEQFF. CDR3 sequence (DNA): TGTGCTAGCAGCTTAGACTGGACGCCTACGGCCTACAATGAGCAGTTCTTC.

The V call is TRBV5-1, the J call TRBJ1-4; D not resolved. The CDR3 is 15 residues long. Trimming removed 1 base at V and 3 bases at J, with 10 bases between. Germline values: CDR1 SGHRS, CDR2 YFSETQ. CDR3 residues: CASSLWGGANEKLFF. CDR3 coding DNA: TGCGCCAGCAGCTTGTGGGGTGGAGCTAATGAAAAACTGTTTTTT.

Comments on this clone: Other DNA sequences within the sample encode an identical CDR3. The gene calls are TRBV9 and TRBJ2-3; D gene ambiguous. Germline V gives CDR1 SGDLS, CDR2 YYNGEE. Deletions cut 0 bases from V and 0 bases from J, with 8 bases between. This CDR3 is built from 15 residues. The CDR3 DNA sequence: TGTGCCAGCAGCGTAGGAACGGGTAGCACAGATACGCAGTATTTT. Translating it yields CASSVGTGSTDTQYF.

CDR3 residues: CASQLGVHTDTQYF. The CDR3 region has the DNA TGCGCCAGCCAGCTAGGGGTACATACAGATACGCAGTATTTT. The chain joins TRBV5-1 to TRBJ2-3, with D perhaps TRBD1 (5 bases). Germline lookup yields CDR1 SGHRS and CDR2 YFSETQ. V dropped 7 bases and J dropped 3 bases, with 15 bases sitting between them. The CDR3 loop spans 14 amino acids.

The J gene is TRBJ2-2, the V gene TRBV5-1; tentatively, D is TRBD1 (6 bases). This CDR3 has 16 residues. With 4 bases removed from V and 5 bases from J, the gap between germline ends came to 18 bases. The germline CDR1 and CDR2 sequences are SGHRS and YFSETQ. CDR3 residues: CASSPQRGSGTGELFF. The DNA for the CDR3 is TGCGCCAGCAGCCCCCAGAGGGGGTCGGGAACCGGGGAGCTGTTTTTT.

The chain carries TRBV7-9 and TRBJ1-2; D is uncertain. The CDR3 spans 13 residues. Looked up from germline, CDR1 is SEHNR and CDR2 is FQNEAQ (reference sequence). The V end was cut by 1 base, the J end by 3 bases, with 6 bases between. The CDR3 spells CASSLDGDYGYTF. The CDR3 DNA reads as TGTGCCAGCAGCTTAGACGGAGACTATGGCTACACCTTC.

The genes are TRBV27 and TRBJ1-3, with D uncertain. Trimming shortened V by 2 bases and J by 4 bases, and 12 bases separated the two germline ends. CDR1 is MNHEY and CDR2 is SMNVEV in the germline V gene (reference sequence). The CDR3 has 15 residues. CDR3: CASSLGNTPGNTIYF. The CDR3 region has the DNA TGTGCCAGCAGTTTAGGAAACACCCCAGGAAACACCATATATTTT.

The chain employs TRBV7-3 and TRBJ2-7; TRBD2 agrees at 7 bases. Germline values: CDR1 SGHTA, CDR2 FQGTGA. V lost 5 bases and J lost 4; bases outside the gene matches: 8. The CDR3 is 14 amino acids. The CDR3 DNA follows: TGTGCCAGCAGCCCAGGCGGGACTATATACGAGCAGTACTTC. As protein: CASSPGGTIYEQYF.

The V gene is TRBV5-1, the J gene TRBJ1-1; D may be TRBD1 (5 bases). The ends were cut back, 6 bases at V and 3 bases at J, with 18 bases in the middle. Germline CDR1 and CDR2: SGHRS and YFSETQ. This CDR3 spans 15 amino acids. CDR3 in amino acids: CASNDDRGGDTEAFF. CDR3 nucleotides: TGCGCCAGCAACGATGACAGAGGTGGGGACACTGAAGCTTTCTTT. The full variable domain, with the rest looked up from reference TRBV5-1 and TRBJ1-1, is KAGVTQTPRYLIKTRGQQVTLSCSPISGHRSVSWYQQTPGQGLQFLFEYFSETQRNKGNFPGRFSGRQFSNSRSEMNVSTLELGDSALYLCASNDDRGGDTEAFFGQGTRLTVV.

Here the CDR3 DNA reads TGTGCCAGCAGCGTAGGACAGTATAATGAAAAACTGTTTTTT. Its protein is CASSVGQYNEKLFF. The chain links TRBV9 to TRBJ1-4; tentatively, D is TRBD1 (5 bases). The CDR3 totals 14 residues. Trimming shortened V by 0 bases and J by 4 bases, and 7 bases separated the two germline ends. Germline-derived CDR1 and CDR2 are SGDLS and YYNGEE.

The V gene is TRBV7-2, the J gene TRBJ1-1; D is uncertain. Germline V gene sequence: CDR1 SGHTA, CDR2 FQGNSA. The ends were cut back, 2 bases at V and 8 bases at J, with 9 bases in the middle. This CDR3 comprises 12 residues. The CDR3 DNA is TGTGCCAGCAGCTTATGGGCGCGGGAAGCTTTCTTT. This codes for CASSLWAREAFF.

V is TRBV6-1 and J is TRBJ1-4; 7 bases line up with TRBD1. The CDR3 runs 15 residues. Germline values: CDR1 MNHNS, CDR2 SASEGT. J gave up 3 bases and V 6 bases, and 7 bases lay outside the gene matches. The CDR3 coding sequence is TGTGCCAGCAGGCCGACGACAGGGTCTAATGAAAAACTGTTTTTT. This codes for CASRPTTGSNEKLFF.

The rearrangement links TRBV5-1 to TRBJ2-7, with 9 positions matching TRBD1. Germline V gene sequence: CDR1 SGHRS, CDR2 YFSETQ. With 2 bases clipped from V and 2 bases from J, the junction kept 5 bases outside the gene matches. The CDR3 runs 15 residues. In DNA, the CDR3 is TGCGCCAGCAGCTTCCGGGACAGGGCACCCTACGAGCAGTACTTC. It encodes CASSFRDRAPYEQYF.

This sequence joins TRBV28 and TRBJ2-2; D call uncertain. The CDR3 length is 14 residues. V was cut by 6 bases and J by 1 base, with 9 bases left in between. Germline CDR1 is MDHEN and CDR2 is SYDVKM. The CDR3 DNA follows: TGTGCCAGCAGCGCTGCTTGGAACACCGGGGAGCTGTTTTTT. It codes for CASSAAWNTGELFF. Based on the CDR3 plus reference TRBV28 and TRBJ2-2, the full variable domain is DVKVTQSSRYLVKRTGEKVFLECVQDMDHENMFWYRQDPGLGLRLIYFSYDVKMKEKGDIPEGYSVSREKKERFSLILESASTNQTSMYLCASSAAWNTGELFFGEGSRLTVL.

Relative to its sample, this clone is medium-sized. The J gene is TRBJ2-1, the V gene TRBV5-1; possible D gene TRBD1, 5 bases. Per germline, CDR1 SGHRS and CDR2 YFSETQ. The CDR3 runs to 15 residues. The V gene lost 0 bases and the J gene lost 8 bases, with 15 bases spanning the gap. The CDR3 loop reads CASSLEGVGADEQFF. The CDR3 DNA sequence: TGCGCCAGCAGCTTGGAAGGGGTAGGGGCGGATGAGCAGTTCTTC. The full variable domain, in which reference TRBV5-1 and TRBJ2-1 provide the parts outside the CDR3, is KAGVTQTPRYLIKTRGQQVTLSCSPISGHRSVSWYQQTPGQGLQFLFEYFSETQRNKGNFPGRFSGRQFSNSRSEMNVSTLELGDSALYLCASSLEGVGADEQFFGPGTRLTVL.

V and J are TRBV7-9 and TRBJ2-7, with 7 bases fitting TRBD1. The CDR3 sequence is 14 residues long. Germline loops: CDR1 SEHNR, CDR2 FQNEAQ (reference sequence). With V trimmed by 5 bases and J by 3 bases, 7 bases remained unmatched. CDR3 protein: CASSGETGNYEQYF. CDR3 bases: TGTGCCAGCAGCGGAGAGACAGGGAACTACGAGCAGTACTTC.

CDR3 residues: CASSWTGGLVTEAFF. As DNA, the CDR3 is TGTGCCAGTAGTTGGACAGGGGGACTGGTTACTGAAGCTTTCTTT. The rearrangement uses TRBV19 and TRBJ1-1, with 10 bases identical to TRBD1. The germline gives CDR1 LNHDA, CDR2 SQIVND (reference sequence). The CDR3 totals 15 residues. After removal of 5 bases from V and 5 bases from J, the junction contained 8 bases not matched to a gene. Full variable domain (outside the CDR3, taken from reference TRBV19 and TRBJ1-1): DGGITQSPKYLFRKEGQNVTLSCEQNLNHDAMYWYRQDPGQGLRLIYYSQIVNDFQKGDIAEGYSVSREKKESFPLTVTSAQKNPTAFYLCASSWTGGLVTEAFFGQGTRLTVV.

This chain connects TRBV19 to TRBJ2-2, with D hard to call. V was clipped by 6 bases and J by 0 bases, with 11 bases between them. CDR1 LNHDA and CDR2 SQIVND come from the germline V gene (reference sequence). This CDR3 has 15 residues. The CDR3 DNA follows: TGTGCCAGTAGACGCAGTCTTACGAACACCGGGGAGCTGTTTTTT. It specifies CASRRSLTNTGELFF.

This chain uses TRBV5-1 with TRBJ2-7, with no clear D. V was pared by 4 bases and J by 4 bases, with 12 bases between. CDR1 is SGHRS, CDR2 YFSETQ, per germline. The CDR3 runs 13 residues. The CDR3 loop reads CASSPDVWYEQYF. The CDR3 bases are TGCGCCAGCAGCCCAGACGTTTGGTACGAGCAGTACTTC.

Of note for this clone: Distinct nucleotide sequences in the sample also encode this CDR3. The chain uses TRBV6-1 and TRBJ2-7, with a tentative D call TRBD2 (7 bases). The CDR3 sequence is 13 residues long. Germline V CDR1 and CDR2: MNHNS, SASEGT. V shed 4 bases and J shed 6 bases, with 13 bases lying between them. Written as DNA, the CDR3 is TGTGCCAGCAGTGTAGGGGGGGGCCGCGAGCAGTACTTC. Amino acid sequence: CASSVGGGREQYF.

V gene TRBV5-4 combines with J gene TRBJ2-1; TRBD2 aligns across 8 bases. Germline CDR1 reads SGHNT; CDR2 reads YYREEE (reference sequence). The length of the CDR3 is 16 residues. Germline trimming cut 6 bases from V and 0 bases from J; bases unmatched to any gene: 8. This CDR3 is CASTFKSGGSYNEQFF. CDR3 sequence (DNA): TGTGCCAGCACCTTCAAAAGCGGGGGCTCCTACAATGAGCAGTTCTTC.

The rearrangement links TRBV6-1 to TRBJ1-6; 8 bases line up with TRBD1. CDR1 is MNHNS and CDR2 is SASEGT in the germline V gene. This CDR3 is 17 amino acids long. After removal of 3 bases from V and 1 base from J, the junction contained 5 bases not matched to a gene. The CDR3 sequence: CASSDRTGRSYNSPLHF. CDR3 nucleotides: TGTGCCAGCAGTGATAGGACAGGGAGGTCCTATAATTCACCCCTCCACTTT.

J is TRBJ2-7 and V is TRBV13; 10 nucleotides agree with TRBD1. The germline gives CDR1 PRHDT, CDR2 FYEKMQ (reference sequence). The ends lost 0 bases at V and 6 bases at J; junction bases unmatched: 2. The CDR3 has 14 amino acids. CDR3 bases: TGTGCCAGCAGCTTAGGGACAGGGGGCAGCGAGCAGTACTTC. Amino acid sequence: CASSLGTGGSEQYF.